This TCR beta chain was captured by sequencing in a study of breast tumors, draining lymph nodes, adjacent tissues. Samples came from axillary lymph nodes draining the breast cancer. TCRdb passed the multiplex PCR reads through MiXCR, listing each CDR3 protein once. This repertoire shows around 290,000 distinct CDR3 sequences, about 30% found once; its top ten account for under 1.2%. This clonotype was found many times. The length of the CDR3 is 13 residues. Germline CDR1 LNHNV, CDR2 YYDKDF (reference sequence). Trimming pared 3 bases from V and 6 bases from J, leaving 9 bases between. The sequence was collected from a female donor with breast cancer. Some clones in this sample may be carry-over from other donors' samples. Sequencing was carried out using axillary lymph node tissue. The V call is TRBV15, the J call TRBJ1-3; tentatively, D is TRBD1 (6 bases). The CDR3 protein is CATSSTGQNTIYF. Written as DNA, the CDR3 is TGTGCCACCAGCAGTACAGGGCAAAACACCATATATTTT.